These T cell receptor beta chains were read from a single sample in a study of blood T cell repertoires in COVID-19. Method: immunoSEQ multiplex PCR; TCRdb's copy keeps in-frame clones and lacks some. The repertoire holds some 48,000 clones, around 73% seen once, with about 5% in the top ten. Material for sequencing was PBMCs or T cells enriched from blood (not recorded which). These receptors all stem from a woman between 45 and 65 years old with acute COVID-19. Each CDR3 is given with its conserved first and last residue. Each record gives: V gene, clone size, J gene, D gene, CDR3 DNA, CDR3 protein. D genes are given only for firm matches. Rows give clone size only sometimes, using once, few, many, or a class for an expanded clone.

TRBV28	NA	TRBJ1-5	TRBD1	TGTGCCAGCAGTAAATGGACAGGGGCTTATAGCAATCAGCCCCAGCATTTT	CASSKWTGAYSNQPQHF
TRBV18	NA	TRBJ2-1	TRBD1	TGTGCCAGCTCACCCGTCTACAGGGGGCTTATCGGGAATGAGCAGTTCTTC	CASSPVYRGLIGNEQFF
TRBV7-8	NA	TRBJ1-2	NA	TGTGCCAGCAGCTTAGATTTGGCGACGCGGGGCTACACCTTC	CASSLDLATRGYTF
TRBV11-2	NA	TRBJ1-6	TRBD1	TGTGCCAGCACCAAGACAGGGGGGGATAATTCACCCCTCCACTTT	CASTKTGGDNSPLHF
TRBV7-3	NA	TRBJ2-3	TRBD1	TGTGCCAGCAGCCCGAGGACAGGGGGATCAGATACGCAGTATTTT	CASSPRTGGSDTQYF
TRBV13	NA	TRBJ2-5	NA	TGTGCCAGTCTGCGGCGGCTAGAGACCCAGTACTTC	CASLRRLETQYF
TRBV28	few	TRBJ1-4	NA	TGTGCCAGCAGTTTTGCAGGGTTAAAGGAAAAACTGTTTTTT	CASSFAGLKEKLFF
TRBV5-1	NA	TRBJ2-7	TRBD1	TGCGCCAGCAGCTCCGGGACAGGGGGGACCCGCTACGAGCAGTACTTC	CASSSGTGGTRYEQYF
TRBV5-8	NA	TRBJ1-2	NA	TGTGCCAGCAGCTTGTCCCGGGGTTATGGCTACACCTTC	CASSLSRGYGYTF
TRBV7-2	NA	TRBJ2-3	NA	TGTGCCAGCAGCCTTGAGTATCTCCGCACAGATACGCAGTATTTT	CASSLEYLRTDTQYF
TRBV12-3/TRBV12-4	NA	TRBJ2-1	NA	TGTGCCAGCAGTTTAGACAACTACAATGAGCAGTTCTTC	CASSLDNYNEQFF
TRBV5-1	NA	TRBJ2-5	TRBD2	TGCGCCAGCAGCCCTGGGGACTACGGGACCCAGTACTTC	CASSPGDYGTQYF
TRBV30	NA	TRBJ1-1	NA	TGTGCCTGGAGTGTGGCGGGGGGCAGTGAAGCTTTCTTT	CAWSVAGGSEAFF
TRBV27	NA	TRBJ1-1	NA	TGTGCCAGCAGTTTAGCAGGGCGGACTGAAGCTTTCTTT	CASSLAGRTEAFF
TRBV5-1	NA	TRBJ2-4	TRBD2	TGCGCCAGCAGAGAGAGCGGGACTAGCGGTAAGGGGGCCAAAAACATTCAGTACTTC	CASRESGTSGKGAKNIQYF
TRBV9	NA	TRBJ2-1	TRBD2	TGTGCCAGCAGCCAGGGGGGACTAGCGTGGGATGAGCAGTTCTTC	CASSQGGLAWDEQFF
TRBV9	NA	TRBJ2-1	TRBD2	TGTGCCAGCAGCGAGCCCACTAGCGGGGCCTACAATGAGCAGTTCTTC	CASSEPTSGAYNEQFF
TRBV24-1	NA	TRBJ2-7	TRBD2	TGTGCCACCAGTGATTTGGGGGGGGACGAGCAGTACTTC	CATSDLGGDEQYF
TRBV5-1	NA	TRBJ2-7	TRBD1	TGCGCCAGCAGCAAGGGGACAGCCGTTTACTCCGAGCAGTACTTC	CASSKGTAVYSEQYF
TRBV28	few	TRBJ1-2	NA	TGTGCCAGCAGTCTCCCGAGGGGGGGAAACACCTTC	CASSLPRGGNTF
TRBV28	few	TRBJ2-5	TRBD2	TGTGCCAGCAGTTTGTGGACTAGCGGGCGGACCCAGTACTTC	CASSLWTSGRTQYF
TRBV5-1	once	TRBJ2-2	TRBD2	TGCGCCAGCAGCCTCCGCACTAGCGGGGGTTTTAACACCGGGGAGCTGTTTTTT	CASSLRTSGGFNTGELFF
TRBV27	NA	TRBJ2-5	NA	TGTGCCAGCAGTTTAGTGGCGGGGAGAGAGACCCAGTACTTC	CASSLVAGRETQYF
TRBV19	few	TRBJ2-7	NA	TGTGCCAGTAGCCCAAAGGGGACTCCGGGCTACGAGCAGTACTTC	CASSPKGTPGYEQYF
TRBV19	NA	TRBJ1-1	TRBD1	TGTGCCAGTAGTATACTGACAGGGCTCACTGAAGCTTTCTTT	CASSILTGLTEAFF
TRBV11-3	few	TRBJ2-1	NA	TGTGCCAGCAGCCTAGGGGGGGGCTACTACAATGAGCAGTTCTTC	CASSLGGGYYNEQFF
TRBV7-8	NA	TRBJ1-5	TRBD1	TGTGCCAGCAGCTTAGTCCGGGACAGCCGCAATCAGCCCCAGCATTTT	CASSLVRDSRNQPQHF
TRBV6-1	NA	TRBJ2-7	TRBD1	TGTGCCAGCAGTGATGCGCAGGGGGCTCAGTACTTC	CASSDAQGAQYF
TRBV30	NA	TRBJ2-3	NA	TGTGCCTGGAGTGGCGGGTCCACCACAGATACGCAGTATTTT	CAWSGGSTTDTQYF
TRBV5-1	NA	TRBJ1-6	TRBD1	TGCGCCAGCAGCGCCGGACAGGGTAATTCACCCCTCCACTTT	CASSAGQGNSPLHF
TRBV11-3	NA	TRBJ2-5	TRBD1	TGTGCCAGCAGCAGGGAGGGACAGGGACGAGAGACCCAGTACTTC	CASSREGQGRETQYF
TRBV11-2	NA	TRBJ2-3	NA	TGTGCCAGCAGTCCTATGTCCAATCGACTGAGCACAGATACGCAGTATTTT	CASSPMSNRLSTDTQYF
TRBV4-2	NA	TRBJ1-5	NA	TGTGCCAGCAGCCAAGGCCGAGCAGGGGCAGGCAATCAGCCCCAGCATTTT	CASSQGRAGAGNQPQHF
TRBV9	NA	TRBJ2-3	NA	TGTGCCAGCAGCGTAGATCTAGCGTCCATAGATACGCAGTATTTT	CASSVDLASIDTQYF
TRBV30	NA	TRBJ2-2	NA	TGTGCCTGGACGGGACTCCCGGGGGCCGGGGAGCTGTTTTTT	CAWTGLPGAGELFF
TRBV28	NA	TRBJ2-3	TRBD2	TGTGCCAGCAGGTCTAGCGGGGGGGCAACGCAGTATTTT	CASRSSGGATQYF
TRBV18	NA	TRBJ1-2	NA	TGTGCCAGCTCCCCGGGGGGGCCGACGTTATATGGCTACACCTTC	CASSPGGPTLYGYTF
TRBV6-5	NA	TRBJ2-7	NA	TGTGCCAGCCGGGCGCCGGGGGAGGCCTACGAGCAGTACTTC	CASRAPGEAYEQYF
TRBV12-5	once	TRBJ1-6	NA	TGTGCTAGTGCCCGAGACAGAAACTATAATTCACCCCTCCACTTT	CASARDRNYNSPLHF
TRBV6-6	NA	TRBJ1-2	TRBD1	TGTGCCAGCAGAATCTCATCCGGGACAGTCTATGGCTACACCTTC	CASRISSGTVYGYTF
TRBV28	NA	TRBJ2-5	TRBD2	TGTGCCAGCAGTTTACCACCGACCATCACTAGCGGGGGAGAGACCCAGTACTTC	CASSLPPTITSGGETQYF
TRBV5-6	few	TRBJ1-2	NA	TGTGCCAGCAGCTTATTGCAGGGCCTTAACTATGGCTACACCTTC	CASSLLQGLNYGYTF
TRBV11-2	NA	TRBJ2-5	TRBD2	TGTGCCAGCAGCTTACGAACTAGCGGGGGCCGGGAGACCCAGTACTTC	CASSLRTSGGRETQYF
TRBV27	NA	TRBJ1-1	NA	TGTGCCAGTAGGCGGATCCTTGGAGATGGGACAAGGCCCTTAGAAGCTTTCTTT	CASRRILGDGTRPLEAFF
TRBV2	once	TRBJ1-2	TRBD1	TGTGCCAGCAGTCCACACAGGGGATCTAACTATGGCTACACCTTC	CASSPHRGSNYGYTF